This TCR beta chain was sequenced for a study of shared clonotypes between healthy human individuals. The CDR3 is made up of 12 amino acids. The J segment lost 11 bases and the V segment lost 5 bases, leaving 4 bases of the junction unmatched. In germline, CDR1 is LGHNT, CDR2 FRNRAP. Regarding the study as a whole: Rarefaction analysis demonstrated incomplete sorted-subset sequencing notwithstanding large depth.

Selected positively for CCR7 and CD45RO-negative, naive CD8 cells excluded terminally differentiated effector memory CD45RA+ cells. This clone was counted a single time. The antigen remains undetermined. Investigators spread the genomic DNA of each subset evenly over several immunoSEQ plates. Method: immunoSEQ multiplex PCR; TCRdb's copy keeps in-frame clones and lacks some. The table records roughly 2.1 million clones, just over 90% of them present only once. The sequenced sample was naive CD8+ T cells from PBMCs. The clonotype comes from a man between 18 and 35 years old in good health. Some clones in this sample may be carry-over from other donors' samples. The J gene is TRBJ1-4, the V gene TRBV12-5; 8 bases match TRBD1. The CDR3 sequence: CASGDDRGKLFF. As DNA, the CDR3 is TGTGCTAGTGGTGATGACAGGGGCAAACTGTTTTTT.